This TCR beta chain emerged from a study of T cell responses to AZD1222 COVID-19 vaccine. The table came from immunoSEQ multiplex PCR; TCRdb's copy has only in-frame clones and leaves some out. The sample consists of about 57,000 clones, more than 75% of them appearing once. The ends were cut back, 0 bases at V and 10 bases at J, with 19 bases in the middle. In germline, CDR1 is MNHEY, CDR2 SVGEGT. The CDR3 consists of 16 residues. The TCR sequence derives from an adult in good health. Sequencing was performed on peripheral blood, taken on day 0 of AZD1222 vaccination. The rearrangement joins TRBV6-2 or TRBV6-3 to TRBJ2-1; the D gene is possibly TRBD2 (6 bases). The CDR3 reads CASSYSGAGPVGEQFF. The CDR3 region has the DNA TGTGCCAGCAGTTACTCGGGAGCGGGCCCGGTAGGGGAGCAGTTCTTC.